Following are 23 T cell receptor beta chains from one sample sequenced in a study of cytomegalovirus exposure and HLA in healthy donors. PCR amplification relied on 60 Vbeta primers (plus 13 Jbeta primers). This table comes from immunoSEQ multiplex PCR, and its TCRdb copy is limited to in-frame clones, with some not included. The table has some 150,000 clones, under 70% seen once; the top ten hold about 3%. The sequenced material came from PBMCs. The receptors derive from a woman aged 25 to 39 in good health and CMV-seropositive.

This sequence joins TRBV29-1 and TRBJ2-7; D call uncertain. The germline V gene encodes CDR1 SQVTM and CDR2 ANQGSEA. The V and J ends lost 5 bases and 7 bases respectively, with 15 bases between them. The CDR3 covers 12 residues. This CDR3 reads CSVQGATGEQYF. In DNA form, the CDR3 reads TGCAGCGTTCAAGGAGCCACCGGGGAGCAGTACTTC.

CDR3 sequence (DNA): TGTGCCAGCAGTACCCGACCGGGGGAGACTGAAGCTTTCTTT. This sequence encodes CASSTRPGETEAFF. The rearrangement uses TRBV6-1 and TRBJ1-1; D possibly corresponds to TRBD1 (5 bases). Trimming cost V 5 bases and J 5 bases, with 15 bases left between them. The CDR3 loop spans 14 amino acids. Germline loops: CDR1 MNHNS, CDR2 SASEGT.

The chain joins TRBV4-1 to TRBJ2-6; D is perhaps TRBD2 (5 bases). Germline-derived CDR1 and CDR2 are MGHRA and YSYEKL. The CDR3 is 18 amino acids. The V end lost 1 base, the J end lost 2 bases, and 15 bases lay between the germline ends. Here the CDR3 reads CASSQVGRRIPGANVLTF. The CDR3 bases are TGCGCCAGCAGCCAAGTAGGCAGGAGGATTCCTGGGGCCAACGTCCTGACTTTC.

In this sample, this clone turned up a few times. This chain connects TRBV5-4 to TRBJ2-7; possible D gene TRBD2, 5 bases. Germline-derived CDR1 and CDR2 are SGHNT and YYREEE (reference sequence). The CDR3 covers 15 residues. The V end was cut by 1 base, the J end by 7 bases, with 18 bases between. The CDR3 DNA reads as TGTGCCAGCAGCTTGTTTAGCGTGCGGCTCGGAGAGCAGTACTTC. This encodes CASSLFSVRLGEQYF.

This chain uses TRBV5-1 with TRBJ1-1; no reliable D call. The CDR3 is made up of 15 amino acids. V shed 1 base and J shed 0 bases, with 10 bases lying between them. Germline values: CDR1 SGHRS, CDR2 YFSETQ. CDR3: CASSLSLGLNTEAFF. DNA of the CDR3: TGCGCCAGCAGCTTGAGCCTCGGTTTGAACACTGAAGCTTTCTTT.

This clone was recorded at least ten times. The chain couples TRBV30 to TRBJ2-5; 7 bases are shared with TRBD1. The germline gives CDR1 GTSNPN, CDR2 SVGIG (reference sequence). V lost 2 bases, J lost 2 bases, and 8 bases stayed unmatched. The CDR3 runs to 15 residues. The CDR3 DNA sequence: TGTGCCTGGAGTCCCCCGGGACAGCTGCAAGAGACCCAGTACTTC. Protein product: CAWSPPGQLQETQYF.

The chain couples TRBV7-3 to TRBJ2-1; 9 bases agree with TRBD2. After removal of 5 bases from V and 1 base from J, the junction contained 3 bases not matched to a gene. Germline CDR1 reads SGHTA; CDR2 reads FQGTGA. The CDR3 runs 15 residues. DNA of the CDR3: TGTGCCAGCAGCCGAAGCGGGGGGTCCTACAATGAGCAGTTCTTC. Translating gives CASSRSGGSYNEQFF.

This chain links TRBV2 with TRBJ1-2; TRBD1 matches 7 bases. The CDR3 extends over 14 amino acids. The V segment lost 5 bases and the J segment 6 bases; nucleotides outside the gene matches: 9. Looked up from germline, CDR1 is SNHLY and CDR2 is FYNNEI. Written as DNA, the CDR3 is TGTGCCAGCAGTTATACACAGGGGATGGATGGCTACACCTTC. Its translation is CASSYTQGMDGYTF. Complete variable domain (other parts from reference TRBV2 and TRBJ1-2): EPEVTQTPSHQVTQMGQEVILRCVPISNHLYFYWYRQILGQKVEFLVSFYNNEISEKSEIFDDQFSVERPDGSNFTLKIRSTKLEDSAMYFCASSYTQGMDGYTFGSGTRLTVV.

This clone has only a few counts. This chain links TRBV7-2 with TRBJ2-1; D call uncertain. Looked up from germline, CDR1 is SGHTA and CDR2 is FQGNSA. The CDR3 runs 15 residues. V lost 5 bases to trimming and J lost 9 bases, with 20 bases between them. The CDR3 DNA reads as TGTGCCAGCAGCCCAGTTATCTCGGGTTTGGTTGAGCAGTTCTTC. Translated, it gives CASSPVISGLVEQFF. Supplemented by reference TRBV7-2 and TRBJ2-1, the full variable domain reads GAGVSQSPSNKVTEKGKDVELRCDPISGHTALYWYRQSLGQGLEFLIYFQGNSAPDKSGLPSDRFSAERTGGSVSTLTIQRTQQEDSAVYLCASSPVISGLVEQFFGPGTRLTVL.

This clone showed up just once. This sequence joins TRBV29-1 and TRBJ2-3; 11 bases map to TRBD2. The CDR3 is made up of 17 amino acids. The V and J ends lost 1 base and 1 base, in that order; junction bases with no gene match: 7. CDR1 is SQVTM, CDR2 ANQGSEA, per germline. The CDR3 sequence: CSVEALLAGGGTDTQYF. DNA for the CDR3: TGCAGCGTTGAAGCCCTATTAGCGGGGGGGGGCACAGATACGCAGTATTTT.

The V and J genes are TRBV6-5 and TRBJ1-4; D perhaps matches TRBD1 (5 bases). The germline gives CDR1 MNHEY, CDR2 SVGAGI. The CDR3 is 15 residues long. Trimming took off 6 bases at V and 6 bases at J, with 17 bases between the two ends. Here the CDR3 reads CASRGWRAGDEKLFF. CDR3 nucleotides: TGTGCCAGCAGGGGGTGGAGGGCGGGGGATGAAAAACTGTTTTTT.

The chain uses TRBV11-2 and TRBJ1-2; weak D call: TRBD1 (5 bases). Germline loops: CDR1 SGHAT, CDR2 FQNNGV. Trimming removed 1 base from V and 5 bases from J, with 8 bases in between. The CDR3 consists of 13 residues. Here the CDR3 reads CASSLGSGYGYTF. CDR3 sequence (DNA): TGTGCCAGCAGCTTAGGATCAGGGTATGGCTACACCTTC.

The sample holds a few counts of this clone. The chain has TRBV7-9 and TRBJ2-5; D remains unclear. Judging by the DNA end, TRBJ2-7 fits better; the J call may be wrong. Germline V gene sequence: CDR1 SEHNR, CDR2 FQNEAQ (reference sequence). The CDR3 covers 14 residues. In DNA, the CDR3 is TGTGCCAGCAGCTTAAGCGCCGCTACCTACGAGCAGTACTTC. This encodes CASSLSAATYEQYF.

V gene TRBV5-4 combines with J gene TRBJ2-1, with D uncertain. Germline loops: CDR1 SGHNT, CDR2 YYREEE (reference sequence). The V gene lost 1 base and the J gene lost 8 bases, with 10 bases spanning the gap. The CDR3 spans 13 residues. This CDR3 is CASSLWPLDEQFF. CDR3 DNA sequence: TGTGCCAGCAGCTTGTGGCCATTGGATGAGCAGTTCTTC.

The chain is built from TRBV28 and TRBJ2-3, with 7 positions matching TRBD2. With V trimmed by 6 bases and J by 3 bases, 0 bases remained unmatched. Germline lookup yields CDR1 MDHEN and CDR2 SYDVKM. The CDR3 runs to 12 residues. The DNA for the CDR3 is TGTGCCAGCAGCGGGGGGACAGATACGCAGTATTTT. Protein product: CASSGGTDTQYF.

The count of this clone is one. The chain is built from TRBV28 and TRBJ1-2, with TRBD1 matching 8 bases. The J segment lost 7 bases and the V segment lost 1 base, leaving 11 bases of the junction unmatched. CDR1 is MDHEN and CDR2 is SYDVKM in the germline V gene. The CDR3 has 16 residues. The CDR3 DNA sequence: TGTGCCAGCAGTTTATCGCAGGGGGCAGGCCTTGTTGGCTACACCTTC. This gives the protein CASSLSQGAGLVGYTF.

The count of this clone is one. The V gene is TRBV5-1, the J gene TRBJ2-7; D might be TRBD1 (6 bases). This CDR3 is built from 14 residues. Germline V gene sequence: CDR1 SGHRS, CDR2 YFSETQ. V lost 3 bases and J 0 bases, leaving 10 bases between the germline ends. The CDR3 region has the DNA TGCGCCAGCAGCTCGGACAGCACCTCCTACGAGCAGTACTTC. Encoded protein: CASSSDSTSYEQYF.

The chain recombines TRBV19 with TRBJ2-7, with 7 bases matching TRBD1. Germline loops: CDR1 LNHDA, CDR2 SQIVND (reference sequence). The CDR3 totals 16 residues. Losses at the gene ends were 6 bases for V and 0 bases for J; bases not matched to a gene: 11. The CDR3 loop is CASSVTGDITSYEQYF. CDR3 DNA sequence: TGTGCCAGTAGCGTTACAGGGGACATAACCTCCTACGAGCAGTACTTC.

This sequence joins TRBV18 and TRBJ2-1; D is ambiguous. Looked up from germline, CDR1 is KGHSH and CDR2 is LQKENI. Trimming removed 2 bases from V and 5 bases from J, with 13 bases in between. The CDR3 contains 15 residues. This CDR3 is CASSPTRVSNNEQFF. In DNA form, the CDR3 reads TGTGCCAGCTCACCAACCCGGGTCTCAAACAATGAGCAGTTCTTC.

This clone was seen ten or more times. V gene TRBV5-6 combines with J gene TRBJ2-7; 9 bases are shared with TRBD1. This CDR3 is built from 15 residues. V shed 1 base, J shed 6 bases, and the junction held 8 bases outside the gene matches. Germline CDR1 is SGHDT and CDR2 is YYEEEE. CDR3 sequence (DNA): TGTGCCAGCAGCTTGCTCGGGACAGGGAATCTCGAGCAGTACTTC. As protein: CASSLLGTGNLEQYF.

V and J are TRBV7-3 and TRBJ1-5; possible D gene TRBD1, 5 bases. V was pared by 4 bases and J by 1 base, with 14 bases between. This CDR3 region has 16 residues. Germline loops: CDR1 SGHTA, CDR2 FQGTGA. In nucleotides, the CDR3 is TGTGCCAGCAGCTCAAGGACAAGGCCGAGCAATCAGCCCCAGCATTTT. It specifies CASSSRTRPSNQPQHF. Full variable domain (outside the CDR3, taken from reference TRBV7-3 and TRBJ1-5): GAGVSQTPSNKVTEKGKYVELRCDPISGHTALYWYRQSLGQGPEFLIYFQGTGAADDSGLPNDRFFAVRPEGSVSTLKIQRTERGDSAVYLCASSSRTRPSNQPQHFGDGTRLSIL.

The CDR3 spells CASSDRQGSSYEQYF. CDR3 bases: TGTGCCAGCAGTGACCGACAGGGAAGCTCCTACGAGCAGTACTTC. The chain recombines TRBV6-1 with TRBJ2-7; TRBD1 matches at 7 bases. The length of the CDR3 is 15 residues. From germline, CDR1 is MNHNS and CDR2 SASEGT. V shed 3 bases and J 0 bases; nucleotides not matched to a gene: 5.

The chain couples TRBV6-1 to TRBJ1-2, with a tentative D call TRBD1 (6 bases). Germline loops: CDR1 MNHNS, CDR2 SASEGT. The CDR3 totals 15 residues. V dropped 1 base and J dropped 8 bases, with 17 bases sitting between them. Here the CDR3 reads CASSEEGHPLWGYTF. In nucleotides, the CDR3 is TGTGCCAGCAGTGAAGAGGGACACCCCCTGTGGGGCTACACCTTC.